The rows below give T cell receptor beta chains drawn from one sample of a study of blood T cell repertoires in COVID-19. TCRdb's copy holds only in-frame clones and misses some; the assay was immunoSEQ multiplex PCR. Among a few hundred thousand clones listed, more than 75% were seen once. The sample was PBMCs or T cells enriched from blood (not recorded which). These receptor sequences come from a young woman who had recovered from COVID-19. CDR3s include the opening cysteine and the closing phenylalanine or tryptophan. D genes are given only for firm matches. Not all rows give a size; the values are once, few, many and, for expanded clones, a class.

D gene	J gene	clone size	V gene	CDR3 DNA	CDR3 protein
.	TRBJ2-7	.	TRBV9	TGTGCCAGCAGCGTATCCTTAGGGGTGCAGTACGAGCAGTACTTC	CASSVSLGVQYEQYF
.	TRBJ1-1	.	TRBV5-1	TGCGCCAGCAGTCCCACCCTGGGGGCCGGGATGAACACTGAAGCTTTCTTT	CASSPTLGAGMNTEAFF
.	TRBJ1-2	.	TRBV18	TGTGCCAGCTCACAGACAATAAATAACTATGGCTACACCTTC	CASSQTINNYGYTF
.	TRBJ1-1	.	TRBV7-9	TGTGCCAGCAGCTTAGTAGGGGCCAGGAACACTGAAGCTTTCTTT	CASSLVGARNTEAFF
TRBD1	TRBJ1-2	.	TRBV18	TGTGCCAGCTCAGCCGACAGGGGGCCGTCATATGGCTACACCTTC	CASSADRGPSYGYTF
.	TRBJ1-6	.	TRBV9	TGTGCCAGCAGCGAGAGCCAGGATAGTGCACCCCTCCACTTT	CASSESQDSAPLHF
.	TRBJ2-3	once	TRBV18	TGTGCCAGCTCACCAGAAATAGGGGGAGGGCCCACAGATACGCAGTATTTT	CASSPEIGGGPTDTQYF
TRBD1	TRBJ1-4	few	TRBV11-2	TGTGCCAGCAGCTTACTGACAGGGTTTGGAGAAAAACTGTTTTTT	CASSLLTGFGEKLFF
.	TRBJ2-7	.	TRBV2	TGTGCCAGCAGTTCCAACGGCGGTTACGAGCAGTACTTC	CASSSNGGYEQYF
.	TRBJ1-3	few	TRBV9	TGTGCCAGCAGCGTAGCTAACGGAAACACCATATATTTT	CASSVANGNTIYF
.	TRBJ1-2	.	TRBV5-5	TGTGCCAGCAGCTTGGCCTCGGGCAGGGTGACGAGGGGCTACACCTTC	CASSLASGRVTRGYTF
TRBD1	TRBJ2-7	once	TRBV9	TGTGCCAGCAGCGTAGCTCCACAGGGGGCGTACGAGCAGTACTTC	CASSVAPQGAYEQYF
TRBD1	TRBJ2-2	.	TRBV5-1	TGCGCCAGCAGCTGGACAGGGAACACCGGGGAGCTGTTTTTT	CASSWTGNTGELFF
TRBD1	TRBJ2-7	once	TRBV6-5	TGTGCCAGCAGTTATCGACAGGGGCTTAGCTCCTACGAGCAGTACTTC	CASSYRQGLSSYEQYF
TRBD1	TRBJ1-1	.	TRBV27	TGTGCCAGCAGTGTAGGGACAGCTAACACTGAAGCTTTCTTT	CASSVGTANTEAFF
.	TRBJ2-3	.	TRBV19	TGTGCCAGTAGTATCCCTACTAGTTCCACGCAGTATTTT	CASSIPTSSTQYF
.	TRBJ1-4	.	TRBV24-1	TGTGCCACCAGTGATTTGTGGAGTGAAAAACTGTTTTTT	CATSDLWSEKLFF
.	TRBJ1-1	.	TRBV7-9	TGTGCCAGCACGACCCCTCGGGGGGCGCGTACTGAAGCTTTCTTT	CASTTPRGARTEAFF
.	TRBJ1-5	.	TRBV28	TGTGCCAGCAGTTTATTACTCAGGAGCAATCAGCCCCAGCATTTT	CASSLLLRSNQPQHF
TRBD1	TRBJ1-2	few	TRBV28	TGTGCCAGCACCCTCACAGGGGTCGGCTACACCTTC	CASTLTGVGYTF
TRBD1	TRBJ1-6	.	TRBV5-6	TGTGCCAGCAGCTTCGGTTCCGGGACAGGGTCTTCACCCCTCCACTTT	CASSFGSGTGSSPLHF
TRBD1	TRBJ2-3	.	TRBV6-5	TGTGCCAGTTCAAACCCAGGGGGAATCACAGATACGCAGTATTTT	CASSNPGGITDTQYF
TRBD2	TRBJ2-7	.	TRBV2	TGTGCCAGCAGTGAGGGGACTAGCGGGAGTCTCTACGAGCAGTACTTC	CASSEGTSGSLYEQYF
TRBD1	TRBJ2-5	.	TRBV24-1	TGTGCCACCAGTGATCCGTCGACAGGGGCGAACCAAGAGACCCAGTACTTC	CATSDPSTGANQETQYF
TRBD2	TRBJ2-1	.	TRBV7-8	TGTGCCAGCAGCCAAGCGGGGGCCTCTCACAATGAGCAGTTCTTC	CASSQAGASHNEQFF
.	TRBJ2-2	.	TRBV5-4	TGTGCCAGCAGCTTGGCCTTCAGGGGGAACACCGGGGAGCTGTTTTTT	CASSLAFRGNTGELFF
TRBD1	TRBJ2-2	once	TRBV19	TGTGCCAGTAGTGCCGGGACAGTAAACACCGGGGAGCTGTTTTTT	CASSAGTVNTGELFF
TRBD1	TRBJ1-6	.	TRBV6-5	TGTGCCAGCAGCCCGCGGACAGGGGGGACACCCCTCCACTTT	CASSPRTGGTPLHF
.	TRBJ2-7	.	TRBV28	TGTGCCAGCAGTGCAGAGGGCTACGAGCAGTACTTC	CASSAEGYEQYF